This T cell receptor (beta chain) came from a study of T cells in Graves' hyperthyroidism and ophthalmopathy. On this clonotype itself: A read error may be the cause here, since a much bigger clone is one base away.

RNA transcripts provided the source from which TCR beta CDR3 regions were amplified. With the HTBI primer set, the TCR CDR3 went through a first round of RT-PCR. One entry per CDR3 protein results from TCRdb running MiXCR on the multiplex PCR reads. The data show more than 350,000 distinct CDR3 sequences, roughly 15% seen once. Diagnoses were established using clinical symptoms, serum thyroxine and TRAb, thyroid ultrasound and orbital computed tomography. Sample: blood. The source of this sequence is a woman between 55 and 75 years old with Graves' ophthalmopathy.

CDR3 residues: CVSSRSGGDGNTIYF. The CDR3 coding sequence is TGTGTCAGCAGCCGGAGCGGGGGAGATGGAAACACCATATATTTT. The chain recombines TRBV3-1 with TRBJ1-3, with a tentative D call TRBD1 (5 bases). Germline V gene data show CDR1 as LGHDT and CDR2 as YNNKEL (reference sequence). This CDR3 region has 15 residues.